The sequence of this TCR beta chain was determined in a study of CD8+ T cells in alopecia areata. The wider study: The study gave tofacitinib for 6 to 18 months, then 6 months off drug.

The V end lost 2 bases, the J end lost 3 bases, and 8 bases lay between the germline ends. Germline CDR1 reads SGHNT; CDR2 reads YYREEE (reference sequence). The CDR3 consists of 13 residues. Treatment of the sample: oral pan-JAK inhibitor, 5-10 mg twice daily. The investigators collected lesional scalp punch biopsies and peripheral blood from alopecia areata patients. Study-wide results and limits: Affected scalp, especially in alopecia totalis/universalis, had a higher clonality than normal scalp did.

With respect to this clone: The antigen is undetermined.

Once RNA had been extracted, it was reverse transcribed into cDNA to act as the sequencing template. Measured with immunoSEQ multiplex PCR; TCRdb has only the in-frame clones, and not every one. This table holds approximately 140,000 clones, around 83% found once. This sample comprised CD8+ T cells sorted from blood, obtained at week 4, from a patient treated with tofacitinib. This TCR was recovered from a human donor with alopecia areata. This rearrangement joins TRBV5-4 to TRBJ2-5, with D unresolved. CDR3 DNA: TGTGCCAGCAGCTTATCCGCCGAAGAGACCCAGTACTTC. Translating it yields CASSLSAEETQYF.